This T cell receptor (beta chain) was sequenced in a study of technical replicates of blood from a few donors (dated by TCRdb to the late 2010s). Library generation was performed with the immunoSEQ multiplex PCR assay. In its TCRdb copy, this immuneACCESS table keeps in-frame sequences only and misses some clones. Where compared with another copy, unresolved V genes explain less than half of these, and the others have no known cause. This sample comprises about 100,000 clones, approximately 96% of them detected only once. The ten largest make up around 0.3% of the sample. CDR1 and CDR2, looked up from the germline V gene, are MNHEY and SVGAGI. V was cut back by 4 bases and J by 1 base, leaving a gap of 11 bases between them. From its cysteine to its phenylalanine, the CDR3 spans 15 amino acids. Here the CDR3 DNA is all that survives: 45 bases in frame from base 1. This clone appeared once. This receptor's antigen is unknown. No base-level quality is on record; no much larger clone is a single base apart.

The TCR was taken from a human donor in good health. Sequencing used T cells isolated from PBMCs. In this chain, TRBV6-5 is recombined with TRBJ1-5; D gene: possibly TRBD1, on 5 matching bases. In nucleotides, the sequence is TGTGCCAGCAGTTTGACAGAGAACAGCAATCAGCCCCAGCATTTT. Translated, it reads CASSLTENSNQPQHF.